This T cell receptor (beta chain) was sequenced during a study of blood T cell repertoires in COVID-19. Study in general: Researchers got acute and convalescent COVID-19 samples from the United States, Italy and Spain.

The CDR3 contains 16 residues. Germline V gene data show CDR1 as SGHDN and CDR2 as FVKESK. The trim removed 4 bases at V and 4 bases at J, leaving 3 bases unmatched. In the authors' workflow: The authors estimated nucleated cell counts from reference gene primer amplification. Profiling relied on immunoSEQ multiplex PCR, and the TCRdb table lists in-frame clones only, not all of them. From that table come the V and J calls and clone size; the DNA was used to work out D and trimming. The data hold some 150,000 clones, with around 84% observed a single time. Sequenced material: peripheral blood. The rearrangement joins TRBV14 to TRBJ2-1; 14 bases are a match to TRBD2. The receptor's source is a human donor in a cohort sampled during active COVID-19. The CDR3 nucleotides read TGTGCCAGCAGCCGCGGGACTAGCGGGGGATACAATGAGCAGTTCTTC. Translated: CASSRGTSGGYNEQFF.